Following are 4 T cell receptor beta chains from one sample sequenced in a study of blood T cell repertoires in COVID-19. Assay used: immunoSEQ multiplex PCR; TCRdb lists only in-frame clones, some missing. The repertoire holds more than 50,000 clones, with 90% as singletons. Sequencing was carried out using peripheral blood. The receptors stem from a human donor with active COVID-19. The donor label of this sample is uncertain.

V gene TRBV19 combines with J gene TRBJ2-7; TRBD2 matches 10 bases. V lost 3 bases to trimming and J lost 0 bases; unmatched junction nucleotides: 5. The CDR3 has 16 amino acids. CDR1 LNHDA and CDR2 SQIVND come from the germline V gene (reference sequence). Here the CDR3 DNA reads TGTGCCAGTAGTATCACCCTAGCGGGGGCCTCCTACGAGCAGTACTTC. It codes for CASSITLAGASYEQYF.

This rearrangement joins TRBV29-1 to TRBJ1-1; D unclear. The V end lost 3 bases, the J end lost 11 bases, and 16 bases lay between the germline ends. The CDR3 length is 12 residues. The germline gives CDR1 SQVTM, CDR2 ANQGSEA. The CDR3 here is CSVEPEDLDAFF. CDR3 nucleotide sequence: TGCAGCGTTGAGCCAGAGGATCTTGACGCTTTCTTT.

The chain recombines TRBV19 with TRBJ2-1; TRBD2 agrees at 8 bases. Germline V gives CDR1 LNHDA, CDR2 SQIVND (reference sequence). Trimming at V came to 2 bases and at J to 8 bases, leaving 17 bases not matched to a gene. The CDR3 loop spans 18 amino acids. The CDR3 sequence is CASSIRVPGLAGSDEQFF. DNA of the CDR3: TGTGCCAGTAGTATAAGAGTTCCGGGATTAGCGGGATCGGATGAGCAGTTCTTC. Supplemented by reference TRBV19 and TRBJ2-1, the full variable domain reads DGGITQSPKYLFRKEGQNVTLSCEQNLNHDAMYWYRQDPGQGLRLIYYSQIVNDFQKGDIAEGYSVSREKKESFPLTVTSAQKNPTAFYLCASSIRVPGLAGSDEQFFGPGTRLTVL.

The rearrangement links TRBV11-2 to TRBJ2-7; the D gene is possibly TRBD1 (6 bases). The CDR3 has 13 amino acids. The V gene's germline CDR1 is SGHAT and CDR2 FQNNGV. The ends were cut back, 4 bases at V and 3 bases at J, with 10 bases in the middle. CDR3 DNA: TGTGCCAGCAGCTGGCGACAGGACTACGAGCAGTACTTC. The encoded protein is CASSWRQDYEQYF.